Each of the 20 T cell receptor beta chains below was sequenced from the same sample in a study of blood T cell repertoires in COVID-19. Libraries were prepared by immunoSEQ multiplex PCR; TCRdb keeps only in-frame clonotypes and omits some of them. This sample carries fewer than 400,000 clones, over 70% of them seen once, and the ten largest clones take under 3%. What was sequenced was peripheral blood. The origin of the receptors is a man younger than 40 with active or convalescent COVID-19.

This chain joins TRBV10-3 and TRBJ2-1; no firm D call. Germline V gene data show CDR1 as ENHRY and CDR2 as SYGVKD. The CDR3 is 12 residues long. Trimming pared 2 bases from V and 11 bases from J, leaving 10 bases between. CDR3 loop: CAISEPDSQQFF. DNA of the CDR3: TGTGCCATCAGTGAGCCTGACTCCCAGCAGTTCTTC.

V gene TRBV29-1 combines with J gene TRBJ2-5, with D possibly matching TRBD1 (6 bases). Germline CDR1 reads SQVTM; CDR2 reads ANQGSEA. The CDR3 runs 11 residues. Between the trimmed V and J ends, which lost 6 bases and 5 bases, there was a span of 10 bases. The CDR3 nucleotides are TGCAGCGTGAAGCAGGGGGAGACCCAGTACTTC. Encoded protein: CSVKQGETQYF.

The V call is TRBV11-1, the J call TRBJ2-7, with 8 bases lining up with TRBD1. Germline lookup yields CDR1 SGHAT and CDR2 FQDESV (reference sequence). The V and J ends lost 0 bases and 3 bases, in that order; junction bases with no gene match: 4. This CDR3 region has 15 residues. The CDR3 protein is CASSLAAGGDYEQYF. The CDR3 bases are TGTGCCAGCAGCTTAGCGGCAGGGGGCGACTACGAGCAGTACTTC.

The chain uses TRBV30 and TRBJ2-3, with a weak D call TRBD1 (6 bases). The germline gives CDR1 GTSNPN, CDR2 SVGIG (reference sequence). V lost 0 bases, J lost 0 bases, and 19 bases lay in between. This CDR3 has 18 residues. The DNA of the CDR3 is TGTGCCTGGAGTGTACCCTGGGGGCGCCCGGTTAGCACAGATACGCAGTATTTT. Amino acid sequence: CAWSVPWGRPVSTDTQYF.

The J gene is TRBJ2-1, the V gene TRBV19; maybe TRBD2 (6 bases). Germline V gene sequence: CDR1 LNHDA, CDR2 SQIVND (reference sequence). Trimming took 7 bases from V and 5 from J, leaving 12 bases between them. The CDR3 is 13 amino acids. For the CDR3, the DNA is TGTGCCAGTACCCGGGGGTTAGACAATGAGCAGTTCTTC. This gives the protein CASTRGLDNEQFF.

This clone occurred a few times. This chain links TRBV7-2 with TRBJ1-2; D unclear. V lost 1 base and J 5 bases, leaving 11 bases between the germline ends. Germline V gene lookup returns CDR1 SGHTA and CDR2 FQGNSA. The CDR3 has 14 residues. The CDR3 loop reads CASSLGAQRYGYTF. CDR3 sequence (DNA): TGTGCCAGCAGCTTAGGAGCACAGCGGTATGGCTACACCTTC.

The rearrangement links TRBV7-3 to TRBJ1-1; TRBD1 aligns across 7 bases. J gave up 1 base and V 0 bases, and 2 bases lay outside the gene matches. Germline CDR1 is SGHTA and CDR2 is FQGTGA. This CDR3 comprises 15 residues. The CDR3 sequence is CASSLTAGGNTEAFF. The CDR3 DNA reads TGTGCCAGCAGCTTAACGGCAGGGGGGAACACTGAAGCTTTCTTT.

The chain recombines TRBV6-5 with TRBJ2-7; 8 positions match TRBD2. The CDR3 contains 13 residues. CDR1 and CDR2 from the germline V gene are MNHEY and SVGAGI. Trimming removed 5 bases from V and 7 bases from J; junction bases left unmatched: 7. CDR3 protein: CASSRSGGEEQYF. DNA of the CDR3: TGTGCCAGCAGTCGCTCCGGGGGGGAAGAGCAGTACTTC.

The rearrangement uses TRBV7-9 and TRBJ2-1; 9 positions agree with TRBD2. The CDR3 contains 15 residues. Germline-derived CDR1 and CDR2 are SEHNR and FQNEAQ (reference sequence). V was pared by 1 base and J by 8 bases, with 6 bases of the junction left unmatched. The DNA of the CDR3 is TGTGCCAGCAGCTTAGTAGCGGGGGCAGGGGATGAGCAGTTCTTC. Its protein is CASSLVAGAGDEQFF.

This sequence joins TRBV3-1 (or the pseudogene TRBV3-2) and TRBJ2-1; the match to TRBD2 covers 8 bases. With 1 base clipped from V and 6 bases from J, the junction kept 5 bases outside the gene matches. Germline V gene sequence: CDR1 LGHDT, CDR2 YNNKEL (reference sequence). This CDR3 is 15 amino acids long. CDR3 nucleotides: TGTGCCAGCAGCCAAGGCGGGCTAGCGGGCAATGAGCAGTTCTTC. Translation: CASSQGGLAGNEQFF.

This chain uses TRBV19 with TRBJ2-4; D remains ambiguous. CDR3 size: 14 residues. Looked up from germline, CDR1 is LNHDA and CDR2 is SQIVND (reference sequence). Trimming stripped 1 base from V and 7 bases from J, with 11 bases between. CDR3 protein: CASSIGQVENIQYF. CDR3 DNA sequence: TGTGCCAGTAGTATAGGGCAGGTCGAGAACATTCAGTACTTC.

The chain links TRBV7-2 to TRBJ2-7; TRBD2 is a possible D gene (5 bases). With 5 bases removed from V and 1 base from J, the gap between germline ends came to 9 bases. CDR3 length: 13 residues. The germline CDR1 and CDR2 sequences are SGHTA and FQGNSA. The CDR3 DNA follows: TGTGCCAGCAGCACGGACTTATCCTACGAGCAGTACTTC. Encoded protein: CASSTDLSYEQYF.

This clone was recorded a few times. CDR3 sequence: CASSLAFGFYEQYF. For the CDR3, the DNA is TGTGCCAGCAGCTTAGCGTTCGGGTTCTACGAGCAGTACTTC. V and J are TRBV6-2 or TRBV6-3 and TRBJ2-7, with a possible D match to TRBD2 (5 bases). Germline CDR1 and CDR2: MNHEY and SVGEGT. Trimming shortened V by 6 bases and J by 3 bases, and 15 bases separated the two germline ends. The CDR3 has 14 amino acids.

The CDR3 region has the DNA TGTGCCTGGTCCCCCGGGACATTTAACACTGAAGCTTTCTTT. It translates to CAWSPGTFNTEAFF. This chain links TRBV30 with TRBJ1-1, with a weak D call TRBD1 (6 bases). This CDR3 is built from 14 residues. The V end was cut by 5 bases, the J end by 2 bases, with 15 bases between. CDR1 and CDR2 from the germline V gene are GTSNPN and SVGIG (reference sequence).

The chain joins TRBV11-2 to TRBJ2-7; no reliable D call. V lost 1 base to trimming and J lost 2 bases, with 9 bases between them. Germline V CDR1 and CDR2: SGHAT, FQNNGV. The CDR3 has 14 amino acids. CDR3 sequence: CASSLAYGAYEQYF. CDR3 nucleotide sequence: TGTGCCAGCAGCTTAGCGTACGGAGCCTACGAGCAGTACTTC.

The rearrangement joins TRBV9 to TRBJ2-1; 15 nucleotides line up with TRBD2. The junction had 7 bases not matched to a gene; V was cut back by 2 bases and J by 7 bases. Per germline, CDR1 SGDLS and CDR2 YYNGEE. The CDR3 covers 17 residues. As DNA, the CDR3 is TGTGCCAGCAGCGTCCGAACCGGGACTAGCGGGGGGAATGAGCAGTTCTTC. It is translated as CASSVRTGTSGGNEQFF.

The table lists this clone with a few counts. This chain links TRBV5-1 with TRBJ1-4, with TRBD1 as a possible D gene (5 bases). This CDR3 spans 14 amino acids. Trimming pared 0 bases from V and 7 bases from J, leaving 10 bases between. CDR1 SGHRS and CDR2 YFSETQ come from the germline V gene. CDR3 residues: CASSLGRGSEKLFF. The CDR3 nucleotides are TGCGCCAGCAGCTTGGGAAGGGGAAGTGAAAAACTGTTTTTT.

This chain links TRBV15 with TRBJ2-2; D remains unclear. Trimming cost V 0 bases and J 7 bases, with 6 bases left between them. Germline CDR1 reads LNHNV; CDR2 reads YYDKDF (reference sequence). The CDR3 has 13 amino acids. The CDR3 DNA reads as TGTGCCACCAGCAGAGATCGAGGCGGGGAGCTGTTTTTT. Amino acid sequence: CATSRDRGGELFF.

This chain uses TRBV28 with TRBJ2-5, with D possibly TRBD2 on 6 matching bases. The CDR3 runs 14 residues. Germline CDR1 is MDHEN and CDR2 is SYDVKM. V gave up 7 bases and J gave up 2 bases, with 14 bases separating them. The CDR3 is CASTSGREQETQYF. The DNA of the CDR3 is TGTGCCAGCACCTCGGGGCGGGAACAAGAGACCCAGTACTTC.

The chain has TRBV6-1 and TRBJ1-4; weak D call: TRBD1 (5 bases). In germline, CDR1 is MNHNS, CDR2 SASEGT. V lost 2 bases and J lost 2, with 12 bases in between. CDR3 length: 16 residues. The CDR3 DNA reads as TGTGCCAGCAGTGAATGGTCCGGGGGGACTAATGAAAAACTGTTTTTT. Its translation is CASSEWSGGTNEKLFF.